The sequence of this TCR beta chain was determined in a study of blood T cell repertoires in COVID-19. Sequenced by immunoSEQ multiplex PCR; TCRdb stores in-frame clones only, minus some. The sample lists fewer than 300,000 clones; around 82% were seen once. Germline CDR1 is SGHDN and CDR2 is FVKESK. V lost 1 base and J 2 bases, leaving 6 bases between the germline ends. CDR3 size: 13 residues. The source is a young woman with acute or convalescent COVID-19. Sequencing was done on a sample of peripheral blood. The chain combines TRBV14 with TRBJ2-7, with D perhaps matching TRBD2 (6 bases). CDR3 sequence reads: CASSQAGAYEQYF. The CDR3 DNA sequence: TGTGCCAGCAGCCAAGCGGGGGCCTACGAGCAGTACTTC.